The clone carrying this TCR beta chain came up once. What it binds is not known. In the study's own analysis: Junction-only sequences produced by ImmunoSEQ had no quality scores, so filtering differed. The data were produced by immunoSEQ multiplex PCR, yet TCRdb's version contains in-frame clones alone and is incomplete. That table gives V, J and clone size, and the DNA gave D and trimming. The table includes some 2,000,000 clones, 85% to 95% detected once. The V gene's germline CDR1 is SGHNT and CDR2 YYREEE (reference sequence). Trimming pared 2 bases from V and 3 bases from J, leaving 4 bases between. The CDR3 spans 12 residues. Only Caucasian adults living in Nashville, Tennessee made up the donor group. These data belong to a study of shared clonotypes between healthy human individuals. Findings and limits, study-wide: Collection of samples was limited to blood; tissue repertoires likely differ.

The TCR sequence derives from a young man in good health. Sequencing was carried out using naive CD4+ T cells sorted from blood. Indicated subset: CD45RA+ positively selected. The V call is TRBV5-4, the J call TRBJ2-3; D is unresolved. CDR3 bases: TGTGCCAGCAGCTTACAGACAGATACGCAGTATTTT. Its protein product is CASSLQTDTQYF.